The sequence of this TCR beta chain was determined in a study of T cell responses to AZD1222 COVID-19 vaccine. Points from the study as a whole: Repertoire samples came only from after the peak T cell response. Increased Spike-specific TCR breadth and depth were observed after two AZD1222 doses. Vaccine-related CD4 TCRs covered spike, predominating at 160-218 and 743-854. Donors were chiefly white British, with a greater number of females, and clonal diversity was perhaps underestimated.

V was trimmed by 0 bases and J by 1 base, leaving 4 bases between them. The CDR3 sequence is 13 residues long. CDR1 SGHRS and CDR2 YFSETQ come from the germline V gene. This clone was observed a few times. Its antigen is still unknown. The data were produced by immunoSEQ multiplex PCR, yet TCRdb's version contains in-frame clones alone and is incomplete. Of 150,000 or so clones listed, 90% to 95% were seen once; the top ten hold roughly 3.8%. The sequenced sample was peripheral blood, obtained 28 days after the second AZD1222 dose. The rearrangement links TRBV5-1 to TRBJ1-1; D not certain. This TCR derives from an adult who received the AZD1222 COVID-19 vaccine. The CDR3 bases are TGCGCCAGCAGCTTGGACTGGAACACTGAAGCTTTCTTT. This sequence encodes CASSLDWNTEAFF.